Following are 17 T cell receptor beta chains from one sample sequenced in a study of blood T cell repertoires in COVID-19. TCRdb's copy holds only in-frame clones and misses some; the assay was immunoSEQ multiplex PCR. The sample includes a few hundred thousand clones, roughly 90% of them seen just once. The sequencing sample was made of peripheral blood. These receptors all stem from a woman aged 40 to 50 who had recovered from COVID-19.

The CDR3 here is CASTYGDTQETQYF. The CDR3 DNA reads TGTGCCAGCACCTACGGGGACACCCAAGAGACCCAGTACTTC. The genes are TRBV6-6 and TRBJ2-5; D possibly corresponds to TRBD1 (6 bases). The CDR3 contains 14 residues. With 7 bases removed from V and 1 base from J, the gap between germline ends came to 13 bases. Germline V gene sequence: CDR1 MNHNY, CDR2 SVGAGI (reference sequence).

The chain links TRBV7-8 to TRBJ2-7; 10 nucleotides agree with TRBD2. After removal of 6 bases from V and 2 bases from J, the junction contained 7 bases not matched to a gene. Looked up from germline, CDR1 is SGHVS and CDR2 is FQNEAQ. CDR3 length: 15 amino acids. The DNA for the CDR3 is TGTGCCAGCAGATCACTAGCGGGGCCGACCTACGAGCAGTACTTC. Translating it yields CASRSLAGPTYEQYF. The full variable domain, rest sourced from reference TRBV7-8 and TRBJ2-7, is GAGVSQSPRYKVAKRGQDVALRCDPISGHVSLFWYQQALGQGPEFLTYFQNEAQLDKSGLPSDRFFAERPEGSVSTLKIQRTQQEDSAVYLCASRSLAGPTYEQYFGPGTRLTVT.

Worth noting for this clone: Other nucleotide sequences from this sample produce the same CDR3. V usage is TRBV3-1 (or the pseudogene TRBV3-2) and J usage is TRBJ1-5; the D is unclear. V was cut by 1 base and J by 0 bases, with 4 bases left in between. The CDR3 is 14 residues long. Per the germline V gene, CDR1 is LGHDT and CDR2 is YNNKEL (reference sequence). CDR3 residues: CASSQGDSNQPQHF. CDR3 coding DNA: TGTGCCAGCAGCCAAGGCGATAGCAATCAGCCCCAGCATTTT.

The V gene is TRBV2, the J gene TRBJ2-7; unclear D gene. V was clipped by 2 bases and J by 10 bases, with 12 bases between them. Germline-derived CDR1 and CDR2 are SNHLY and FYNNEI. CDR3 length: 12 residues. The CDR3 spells CASSELEPRQYF. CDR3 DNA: TGTGCCAGCAGTGAACTCGAGCCCCGACAGTACTTC.

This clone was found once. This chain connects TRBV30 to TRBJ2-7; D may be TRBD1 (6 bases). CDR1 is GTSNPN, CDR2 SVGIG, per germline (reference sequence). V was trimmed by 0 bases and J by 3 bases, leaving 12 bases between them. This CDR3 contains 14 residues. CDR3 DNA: TGTGCCTGGAGTGTCCGGGACATTTTCTACGAGCAGTACTTC. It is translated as CAWSVRDIFYEQYF. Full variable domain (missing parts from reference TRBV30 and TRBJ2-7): SQTIHQWPATLVQPVGSPLSLECTVEGTSNPNLYWYRQAAGRGLQLLFYSVGIGQISSEVPQNLSASRPQDRQFILSSKKLLLSDSGFYLCAWSVRDIFYEQYFGPGTRLTVT.

This chain's CDR3 is CASSPFSGLASDTQYF. In DNA, the CDR3 is TGTGCCAGCAGCCCGTTTTCCGGACTAGCATCAGATACGCAGTATTTT. This chain links TRBV27 with TRBJ2-3; 8 nucleotides match TRBD2. This CDR3 region has 16 residues. The junction had 12 bases not matched to a gene; V was cut back by 6 bases and J by 4 bases. The germline V gene encodes CDR1 MNHEY and CDR2 SMNVEV (reference sequence).

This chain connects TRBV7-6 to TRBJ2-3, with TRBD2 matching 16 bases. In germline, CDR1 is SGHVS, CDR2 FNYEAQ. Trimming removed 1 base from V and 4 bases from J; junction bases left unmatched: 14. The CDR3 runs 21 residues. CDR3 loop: CASSLDSTGTSGRAGADTQYF. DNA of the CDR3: TGTGCCAGCAGCTTAGACAGCACCGGGACTAGCGGGAGGGCCGGCGCAGATACGCAGTATTTT.

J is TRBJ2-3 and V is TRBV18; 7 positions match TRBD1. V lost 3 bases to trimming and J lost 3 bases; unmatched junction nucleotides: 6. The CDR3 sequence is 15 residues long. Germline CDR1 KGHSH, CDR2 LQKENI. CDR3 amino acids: CASSPRDSITDTQYF. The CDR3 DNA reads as TGTGCCAGCTCACCCCGGGACAGTATAACAGATACGCAGTATTTT.

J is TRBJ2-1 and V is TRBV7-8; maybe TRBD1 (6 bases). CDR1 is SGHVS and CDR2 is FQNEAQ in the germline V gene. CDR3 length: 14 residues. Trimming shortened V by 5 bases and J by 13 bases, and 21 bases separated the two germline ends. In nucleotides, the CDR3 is TGTGCCAGCAGCCTGACAGCCTTAACAGGGCATCAGTTCTTC. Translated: CASSLTALTGHQFF.

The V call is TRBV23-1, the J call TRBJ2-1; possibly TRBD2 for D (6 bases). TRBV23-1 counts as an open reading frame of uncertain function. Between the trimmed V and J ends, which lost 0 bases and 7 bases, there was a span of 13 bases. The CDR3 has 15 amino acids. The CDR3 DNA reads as TGCGCCAGCAGTCAATCGAAGTCTGGAGGGAATGAGCAGTTCTTC. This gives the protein CASSQSKSGGNEQFF.

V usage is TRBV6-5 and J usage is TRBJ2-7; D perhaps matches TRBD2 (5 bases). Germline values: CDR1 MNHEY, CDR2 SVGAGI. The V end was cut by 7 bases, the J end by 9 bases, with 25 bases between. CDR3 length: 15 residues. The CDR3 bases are TGTGCCAGCATCGGGCAGCTCCCTCCACTAGTGGGGCAGTACTTC. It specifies CASIGQLPPLVGQYF.

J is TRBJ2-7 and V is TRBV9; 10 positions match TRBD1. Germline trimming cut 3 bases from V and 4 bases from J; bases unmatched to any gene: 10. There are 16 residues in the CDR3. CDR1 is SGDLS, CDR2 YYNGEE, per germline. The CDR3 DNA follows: TGTGCCAGCAGCGCCGCCGAAGGGACAGGGGAATACGAGCAGTACTTC. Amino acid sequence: CASSAAEGTGEYEQYF. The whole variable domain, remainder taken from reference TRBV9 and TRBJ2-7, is DSGVTQTPKHLITATGQRVTLRCSPRSGDLSVYWYQQSLDQGLQFLIQYYNGEERAKGNILERFSAQQFPDLHSELNLSSLELGDSALYFCASSAAEGTGEYEQYFGPGTRLTVT.

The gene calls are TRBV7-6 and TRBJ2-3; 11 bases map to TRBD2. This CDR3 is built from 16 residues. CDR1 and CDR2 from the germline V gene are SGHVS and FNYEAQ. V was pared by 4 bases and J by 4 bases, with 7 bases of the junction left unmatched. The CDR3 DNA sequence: TGTGCCAGCAGCTCCTATAGCGGGAGGGCCTCAGATACGCAGTATTTT. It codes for CASSSYSGRASDTQYF.

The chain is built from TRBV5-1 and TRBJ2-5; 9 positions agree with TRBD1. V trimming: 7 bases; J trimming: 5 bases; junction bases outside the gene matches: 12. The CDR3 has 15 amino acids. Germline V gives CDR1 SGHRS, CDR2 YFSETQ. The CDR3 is CASARGDRESETQYF. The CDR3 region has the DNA TGCGCCAGCGCCAGGGGGGACAGGGAATCGGAGACCCAGTACTTC.

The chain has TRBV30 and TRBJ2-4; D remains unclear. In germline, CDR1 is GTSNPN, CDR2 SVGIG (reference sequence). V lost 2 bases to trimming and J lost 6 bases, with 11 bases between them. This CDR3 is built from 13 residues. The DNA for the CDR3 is TGTGCCTGGAGTAATGTTGGCGGAAACATTCAGTACTTC. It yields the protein CAWSNVGGNIQYF.

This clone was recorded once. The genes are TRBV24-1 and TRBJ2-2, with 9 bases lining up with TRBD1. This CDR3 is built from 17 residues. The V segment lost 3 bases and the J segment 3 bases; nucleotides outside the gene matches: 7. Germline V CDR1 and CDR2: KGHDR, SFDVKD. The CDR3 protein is CATSDPGTGLYTGELFF. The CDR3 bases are TGTGCCACCAGTGATCCCGGGACAGGGTTATACACCGGGGAGCTGTTTTTT.

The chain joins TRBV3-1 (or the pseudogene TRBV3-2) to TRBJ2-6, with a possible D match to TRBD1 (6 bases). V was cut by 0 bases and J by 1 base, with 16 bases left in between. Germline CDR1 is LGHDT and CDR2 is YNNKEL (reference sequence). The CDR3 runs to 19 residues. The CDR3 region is CASSQDIGTSLSGANVLTF. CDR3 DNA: TGTGCCAGCAGCCAAGATATTGGGACAAGCCTTTCTGGGGCCAACGTCCTGACTTTC.